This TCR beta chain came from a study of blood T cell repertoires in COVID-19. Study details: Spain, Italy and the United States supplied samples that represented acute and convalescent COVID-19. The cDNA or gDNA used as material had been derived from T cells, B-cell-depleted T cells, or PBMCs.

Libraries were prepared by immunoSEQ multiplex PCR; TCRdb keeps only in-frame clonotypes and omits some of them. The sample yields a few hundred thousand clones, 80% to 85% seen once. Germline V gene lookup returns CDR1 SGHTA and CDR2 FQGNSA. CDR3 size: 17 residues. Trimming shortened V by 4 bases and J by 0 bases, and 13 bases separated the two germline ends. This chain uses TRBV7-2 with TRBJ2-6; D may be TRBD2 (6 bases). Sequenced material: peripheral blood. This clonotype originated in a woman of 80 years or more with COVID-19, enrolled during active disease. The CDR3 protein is CASSSRGTLSGANVLTF. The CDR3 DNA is TGTGCCAGCAGCTCAAGAGGGACTCTCTCTGGGGCCAACGTCCTGACTTTC.